This T cell receptor (beta chain) stems from a study of blood T cell repertoires in COVID-19 (dated by TCRdb to 2020 to 2021). For the wider study: The collaborator samples originated in the United States, Italy and Spain and spanned the acute and convalescent phases of COVID-19. The material from the prospective study consisted of cDNA or gDNA derived from T cells, B-cell-depleted T cells, or PBMCs. Deeply sampled blood TCRbeta repertoires from subjects exposed to, actively infected with, or recovered from COVID-19 were included in the dataset. The repertoires were made available in a free public database intended to serve as a resource for research on the immune response to SARS-CoV-2. Samples were obtained from the ongoing ImmuneRACE study (first 160 participants) and from over 1,000 subjects provided by 6 global collaborators. Sample metadata almost always included a de-identified subject ID, COVID-19 status, age in years and sex. HLA class I and class II types, where available, came from metadata supplied by the sample provider rather than from assay-based typing. Points the paper makes about the study in general: Clinical and demographic metadata were provided uncurated, with the amount varying by source and participant.

The immunoSEQ Assay, a bias-controlled multiplex PCR, was used to amplify TCRbeta CDR3 regions from genomic DNA. The authors' pipeline ran thus. The number of nucleated cells in each sample was estimated from the amplification of reference gene primers within the assay. To quantify the absolute abundance of each unique TCRbeta CDR3 rearrangement, sequence reads were collapsed and filtered. For each sample, productive Simpson clonality was calculated as the square root of Simpson's diversity index over productive rearrangements. TCRdb re-hosts the immuneACCESS table, in-frame sequences only. Its copies lack some clones; in the studies checked, an unresolved V gene accounts for under half of them, and the cause for the rest is not known. V and J calls and clone size are given by that table; D and trimming were obtained from the DNA. For this sample there are about 160,000 clones; approximately 88% appear just once. The ten largest account for 6.5% to 8.5% of the sample.

As to this clone: No antigen is known for it. Base qualities are not provided; no much larger clone lies one nucleotide away.

The CDR3 contains 19 residues, cysteine and phenylalanine counted. This entry keeps only the CDR3 DNA: 57 bases, framed from base 1. CDR1 and CDR2, per the germline V gene, are KGHSH and LQKENI. A distance of 25 bases separates the germline ends of V and J, which lose 3 bases and 2 bases respectively. Enrolling through a virtual design, the prospective study's participants ranged in age from roughly 18 to 95 years and lived across some 22 United States geographic areas. In the prospective study, participants were assigned to cohorts based on the clinical history participants reported in a screening survey and a study questionnaire. For ImmuneRACE Cohort 3, a participant was defined as recovered based on two consecutive negative NP/OP PCR tests, clearance by a healthcare professional, or resolution of symptoms. Mobile phlebotomists in the prospective study collected whole blood, serum and a nasopharyngeal or oropharyngeal swab from every participant. Additional blood draws and questionnaires over an approximately 2-month period could optionally be provided by prospective study participants. Before DNA extraction, blood samples from the prospective study were shipped at room temperature or frozen.

This chain joins TRBV18 to TRBJ1-2; matching of 6 bases hints at TRBD1 as the D gene. The receptor's source is a woman aged 50 to 60 who had recovered from COVID-19. Sequences were obtained from PBMCs or T cells enriched from blood (not recorded which). The sequence in DNA is TGTGCCAGCTCACCCTCGACTTTTAACAGGGTTCCCAAAAACTATGGCTACACCTTC. This translates into CASSPSTFNRVPKNYGYTF.